This record covers a single T cell receptor beta chain. Its target is not known. Profiled with immunoSEQ multiplex PCR; TCRdb holds only in-frame clones, not every one. The sample shows some 300,000 clones, about 82% of them seen only once. These data come from a study of Ad26.COV2.S vaccination and SARS-CoV-2 variants. Study-wide context: In the study, Ad26.COV2.S was injected intramuscularly once, or twice 56 days apart. Findings and caveats of the study: Those who received vaccine or placebo ended up with similar non-spike TCR breadth. Analyses that measured TCR breadth and depth may have underestimated total T cell responses.

The treatment is: some 19 received Ad26.COV2.S at low or high dose, single or two shots; 5 received placebo; per-sample allocation not given. Day 63 after the first vaccine or placebo injection was the time point for sampling. This adult donor, from Boston, was 18-55 years old. Germline V gene data show CDR1 as SGHTA and CDR2 as FQGNSA. CDR3 length equals 14 residues. Trimming cost V 2 bases and J 5 bases, with 12 bases left between them. The chain carries TRBV7-2 and TRBJ1-1; D not resolved. The origin of this receptor is a person between 18 and 60 years old who received the Ad26.COV2.S COVID-19 vaccine or a placebo. The sample here was peripheral blood, taken in a trial of Ad26.COV2.S vaccine versus placebo. The DNA of the CDR3 is TGTGCCAGCAGCTTACTGGTAGAAGGGACTGAAGCTTTCTTT. Protein product: CASSLLVEGTEAFF.